Here is one TCR beta chain with its context. CDR1 and CDR2 (germline): MGHDK, SYGVNS. CDR3 length: 11 residues. The V and J ends lost 10 bases and 7 bases respectively, with 13 bases between them. Authors' data handling: Amplification of reference gene primers provided the estimated nucleated cell counts. Sequencing was performed with immunoSEQ multiplex PCR; in TCRdb, only in-frame clones are kept and a portion is missing. The D gene and trimming were derived from the DNA, and the V and J assignments and clone size from that table. The data contain about 120,000 clones, roughly 81% of them singletons. These data are taken from a study of blood T cell repertoires in COVID-19. On the study more broadly: Samples representing acute and convalescent COVID-19 were sourced from the United States, Italy and Spain. Sample material is recorded as cDNA or gDNA derived from T cells, B-cell-depleted T cells, or PBMCs.

Sequenced: peripheral blood. The chain recombines TRBV25-1 with TRBJ1-1; D gene ambiguous. The TCR originated in a human donor in a cohort sampled during active COVID-19. The CDR3 is CATTPLIEAFF. CDR3 nucleotides: TGTGCCACTACCCCACTCATTGAAGCTTTCTTT.